The 12 T cell receptor beta chains presented below share a single source sample, sequenced in a study of T cells in Graves' hyperthyroidism and ophthalmopathy. Amplification of TCR beta CDR3 regions was performed using RNA transcripts as template. RT-PCR in the first round (using the HTBI primer set) targeted the TCR CDR3. TCRdb processed the multiplex PCR reads anew with MiXCR; each CDR3 protein has one entry. The sample shows about 160,000 distinct CDR3 sequences, about 9% of them seen only once. The sequencing input was blood. The receptors come from a woman in her late teens or twenties with Graves' hyperthyroidism that later progressed to Graves' ophthalmopathy.

This clonotype occurred many times. The chain employs TRBV6-1 and TRBJ2-4; 13 bases are shared with TRBD2. Germline lookup yields CDR1 MNHNS and CDR2 SASEGT. J lost 8 bases, V lost 7 bases, and 8 bases had no gene match. The CDR3 is made up of 15 amino acids. The CDR3: CASKTSGGVMDIQYF. The CDR3 bases are TGTGCCAGCAAAACTAGCGGGGGGGTGATGGACATTCAGTACTTC.

This clonotype came up many times. The V call is TRBV12-3 or TRBV12-4, the J call TRBJ1-5; TRBD1 is a possible D gene (6 bases). V shed 4 bases and J shed 1 base, with 8 bases lying between them. This CDR3 region has 14 residues. The chain's CDR3 is CASSYGQSNQPQHF. The DNA of the CDR3 is TGTGCCAGCAGTTACGGACAGAGCAATCAGCCCCAGCATTTT.

J is TRBJ1-1 and V is TRBV9, with 7 bases identical to TRBD1. This CDR3 spans 15 amino acids. Germline V gives CDR1 SGDLS, CDR2 YYNGEE. V shed 4 bases and J 4 bases; nucleotides not matched to a gene: 10. CDR3 DNA sequence: TGTGCCAGCAGCCCCAGGGGGGGTGGTATCACTGAAGCTTTCTTT. Residues: CASSPRGGGITEAFF. The whole variable domain, filled in from reference TRBV9 and TRBJ1-1, reads DSGVTQTPKHLITATGQRVTLRCSPRSGDLSVYWYQQSLDQGLQFLIQYYNGEERAKGNILERFSAQQFPDLHSELNLSSLELGDSALYFCASSPRGGGITEAFFGQGTRLTVV.

This clonotype was seen more than once but under ten times. A single base separates this from a much larger clone, so it may be a read error. V usage is TRBV11-2 and J usage is TRBJ1-3; 7 bases match TRBD1. The germline V gene encodes CDR1 SGHAT and CDR2 FQNNGV. CDR3 length equals 12 residues. CDR3 coding DNA: TGTGCCAGCAGCATGACAGGGAACACCACATATTTT. Translated: CASSMTGNTTYF.

For this clonotype: A much larger clone lies one base from this, so it may be a read error. The gene calls are TRBV2 and TRBJ1-5; the D gene is possibly TRBD1 (5 bases). Germline V CDR1 and CDR2: SNHLY, FYNNEI. CDR3 length: 13 residues. Written as DNA, the CDR3 is TGTGCCAGCAGTGTAACAGGCGATCAGTCCCAGCATTTT. It encodes CASSVTGDQSQHF.

This clonotype was observed many times. The chain employs TRBV29-1 and TRBJ2-7, with TRBD1 identical over 8 bases. CDR1 and CDR2 (germline): SQVTM, ANQGSEA. The V segment lost 6 bases and the J segment 0 bases; nucleotides outside the gene matches: 4. The CDR3 extends over 13 amino acids. CDR3 amino acids: CSVKQGVSYEQYF. CDR3 nucleotides: TGCAGCGTAAAACAGGGGGTCTCCTACGAGCAGTACTTC.

V usage is TRBV27 and J usage is TRBJ1-6; D uncertain. Germline V gene sequence: CDR1 MNHEY, CDR2 SMNVEV (reference sequence). This CDR3 region has 15 residues. The ends were cut back, 2 bases at V and 0 bases at J, with 5 bases in the middle. CDR3 nucleotide sequence: TGTGCCAGCAGTTTAGCCACCTCCTATAATTCACCCCTCCACTTT. Residues: CASSLATSYNSPLHF.

This clonotype has only a few counts. With a much larger clone just one base away, this may be a read error. V is TRBV27 and J is TRBJ1-3; unclear D gene. The CDR3 runs 13 residues. Germline V gives CDR1 MNHEY, CDR2 SMNVEV (reference sequence). In DNA form, the CDR3 reads TGTGCCAGCAGTTTATCCTTCAGAAACACCGTATATTTT. This translates into CASSLSFRNTVYF.

This clonotype was picked up many times. This chain links TRBV20-1 with TRBJ1-5; possible D gene TRBD1, 5 bases. This CDR3 region has 13 residues. The V gene lost 6 bases and the J gene lost 5 bases, with 14 bases spanning the gap. In germline, CDR1 is DFQATT, CDR2 SNEGSKA (reference sequence). The CDR3 coding sequence is TGCAGTGCGGCTGGGACCGCGGATCAGCCCCAGCATTTT. Its protein is CSAAGTADQPQHF.

This clonotype was seen ten or more times. The V gene is TRBV2, the J gene TRBJ1-2; tentatively, D is TRBD1 (5 bases). The CDR3 runs to 13 residues. CDR1 is SNHLY and CDR2 is FYNNEI in the germline V gene. Trimming shortened V by 7 bases and J by 6 bases, and 15 bases separated the two germline ends. The CDR3 reads CASKGRAGDGYTF. As DNA, the CDR3 is TGTGCCAGCAAGGGCAGGGCTGGCGATGGCTACACCTTC.

This clonotype has only a few counts. The V and J genes are TRBV4-1 and TRBJ1-2; perhaps TRBD1 as D (5 bases). This CDR3 is 15 amino acids long. The germline gives CDR1 MGHRA, CDR2 YSYEKL. Trimming removed 2 bases at V and 8 bases at J, with 18 bases between. In nucleotides, the CDR3 is TGCGCCAGCAGCCAATCCCCTCCGGGGCCGAGGGGCTACACCTTC. Its translation: CASSQSPPGPRGYTF.

The table lists this clonotype with many counts. V is TRBV28 and J is TRBJ2-5; TRBD2 agrees at 12 bases. Germline assignment: CDR1 MDHEN and CDR2 SYDVKM. CDR3 length: 16 residues. With V trimmed by 2 bases and J by 2 bases, 3 bases remained unmatched. CDR3 coding DNA: TGTGCCAGCAGTTTAAGGACTAGCGGGACTCAAGAGACCCAGTACTTC. Its translation is CASSLRTSGTQETQYF.